This T cell receptor beta chain was identified in a study of regulatory T cells in long-lasting Graves disease (dated by TCRdb to about 2021). About the full investigation: Antithyroid drugs had been taken for less than 3 months by newly diagnosed Graves' disease patients. A total of about 33 samples underwent TCR sequencing, from about 13 patients with persistent Graves' disease and approximately 20 patients with newly diagnosed Graves' disease. Patients with persistent Graves' disease were compared with patients with newly diagnosed Graves' disease using TCR sequencing and RNA sequencing of peripheral blood. The study took place in China and was registered as a clinical trial. On the study overall, not on this receptor specifically: Because the primary lesion, thyroid tissue, could not be accessed, the study looked at peripheral blood alone. More public clonotypes were shared among persistent patients (around 3,000) than among newly diagnosed patients (just under 1,000). TRBV28, TRBJ1-2 and TRBJ2-5 were preferentially used in persistent disease, while TRBV20-1 and TRBJ2-1 were favored in newly diagnosed disease. Lower TCR Shannon entropy and fewer highly expanded clones were observed in persistent Graves' disease patients than in newly diagnosed patients, which suggested clonal expansion. The small sample size was acknowledged by the authors as a limitation that may reduce accuracy. Sequencing and analysis were restricted to the TCR beta chain.

CDR1 and CDR2 (GTSNPN, SVGIG) derive from the germline V gene (reference sequence). Counted from cysteine to phenylalanine, this CDR3 has 15 amino acids. Only the CDR3 part of the read is kept: 45 bases, read in frame from the first base. This clonotype showed up just a few times. What this receptor recognizes is not known. A much more abundant neighbour one base away suggests this may be a read error. Per the publication, the time point label means: newly diagnosed GD, antithyroid drugs for less than 3 months. For both TCR sequencing and RNA sequencing, RNA was extracted from PBMCs using TRIzol. The diagnosis of Graves' disease followed American Thyroid Association guidelines. Recruitment of patients was carried out at an endocrinology department in Xi'an, China. Each patient gave around 9 milliliters of peripheral blood, collected in an EDTA anticoagulant tube. Ficoll Paque Plus density gradient separation was used to isolate PBMCs, and no additional T cell sorting was done. RNA quality was checked with an Agilent 2100 Bioanalyzer and agarose gel, and concentration with a NanoDrop 2000.

Libraries came from multiplex PCR. The run used an Illumina HiSeq 4000. iRepertoire HTBI primers and Arm-PCR amplification of CDR3 regions were used to construct TCR beta libraries. PCR products were gel purified before sequencing. For the original study's pipeline: Across samples, 55 to 80 TRBV and approximately 15 TRBJ segments were identified and used for gene usage analysis of CDR3 amino acid clonotypes. COPE and FqMerger were used to merge the filtered high-quality paired reads into contigs. BLAST was used to align contigs to IMGT TRBV, TRBD and TRBJ reference genes, and CDR3 was defined according to IMGT. Any clonotype with a frequency above 0.1% was classified as a highly expanded clone. Repertoire diversity was measured by Shannon entropy, and V-J evenness by the Gini coefficient. Public clonotypes were defined as clonotypes shared by more than one individual. TCRdb handled the public reads itself, with Q25 trimming in fastp and clone calling in MiXCR, and kept productive beta chains. Each entry is one CDR3 protein sequence, shown with its most common DNA and genes. These V and J calls derive from TCRdb rather than the authors' analysis. The sample has some 220,000 distinct CDR3 sequences on record, around 19% of them singletons. The top ten clonotypes cover about 11% of the sample.

Separately, the same data were catalogued under a study of T cells in Graves' hyperthyroidism and ophthalmopathy. Reported in the second study: Stable Graves' hyperthyroidism was defined as no progression to ophthalmopathy during 18 months of follow-up. Hyperthyroidism patients were newly diagnosed, had a disease duration of under 2 months, and were aged 18 to 65 years. Any patient with an uncontrolled infection, another autoimmune disease, pregnancy or lactation was excluded. Diagnoses relied on clinical symptoms, serum thyroxine and TRAb, thyroid ultrasound and orbital computed tomography. The first round of RT-PCR for the TCR CDR3 was performed with the HTBI primer set and the Qiagen OneStep RT-PCR kit. Most expanded thyroid clonotypes (frequency above 0.001) were also detected in blood, a finding suggesting that blood repertoires may reflect thyroid immune responses. Ophthalmopathy was separated from stable hyperthyroidism by a 13 V-J signature model, with 87.88% sensitivity and 81% to 82% specificity obtained in cross-validation and 80%/75% obtained in testing. During validation, the model predicted progression to ophthalmopathy a median of about 5.9 months ahead of onset, with approximately 70% sensitivity and around 72% specificity. A discovery cohort of roughly 96 patients, about 40 with Graves' ophthalmopathy and 57 with stable Graves' hyperthyroidism, was used to find distinguishing TCR V-J signatures. An independent validation cohort of some 18 hyperthyroidism patients and some 15 patients who later progressed to ophthalmopathy tested prospective prediction of ophthalmopathy. The 100 or so discovery patients were randomly divided into training and test sets at a 7:3 ratio. Thyroid tissue and blood T-cell repertoires from about six Graves' hyperthyroidism patients were also compared in the study. Following sampling, methimazole starting at 30 mg daily was given to hyperthyroidism patients, and high-dose intravenous methylprednisolone was given to ophthalmopathy patients. A second multiplex PCR round built the libraries, followed by size selection and purification. Sequencing of the libraries was done on an Illumina HiSeq2000 using paired-end 100 bp reads. Raw data were processed with SOAPnuke, discarding reads with adapters, uncalled bases, mean Phred below 15, or no exact constant-primer or identifier match. High-quality paired reads were merged using COPE v1.2.5, and each unique nucleotide sequence was defined as a clonotype. MiTCR v1.1 was used to align the clonotypes against IMGT TRBV, TRBD and TRBJ reference segments. The analysis included only V-J combinations with a frequency above 0.0001, which together covered around 99% of the repertoires. A TCS score was defined as the ratio of F50 (clonal expansion) to E x V (chaos), with BLOSUM62-based TCRdist applied between CDR3 peptides within each V-J. Welch's t-statistics and random forest reduced 514 V-J features to 13, which were used in a naive Bayes classifier (R e1071). No statistical method was used to fix the sample size in advance, and group allocation was not hidden from the investigators. TCR Vbeta CDR3 sequencing of around 130 peripheral blood samples (approximately 44 ophthalmopathy, under 80 hyperthyroidism and roughly 17 progressor patients) is reported in the paper.

The chain uses TRBV30 and TRBJ2-2; the D segment could be TRBD2, given 6 matching bases. The TCR comes from a woman in her 30s with Graves disease. Donor details come from another sample of the same person, matched by shared clones. The specimen comprised peripheral blood mononuclear cells (PBMCs), sampled at new diagnosis, from a patient treated with antithyroid drugs. CDR3 loop: CAWSGTPYGTGGLFF. The base sequence is TGTGCCTGGAGTGGGACTCCTTACGGGACCGGGGGGCTGTTTTTT.